This T cell receptor (beta chain) was recovered during a study of cytomegalovirus exposure and HLA in healthy donors. Note on this clone: Distinct nucleotide sequences in the sample also encode this CDR3.

Primers included in the PCR were 60 Vbeta and 13 Jbeta primers. Clones were sequenced by immunoSEQ multiplex PCR, and TCRdb holds only the in-frame ones, with some missing. The repertoire holds under 150,000 clones, with 72% as singletons. Trimming stripped 2 bases from V and 1 base from J, with 6 bases between. Germline V gene data show CDR1 as SGDLS and CDR2 as YYNGEE. The CDR3 contains 14 residues. Material: PBMCs. The chain is built from TRBV9 and TRBJ1-4, with D possibly matching TRBD1 (5 bases). The receptor was isolated from a man aged 50 to 59 in good health and CMV-seropositive. The CDR3 region is CASSVGGTNEKLFF. Here the CDR3 DNA reads TGTGCCAGCAGCGTCGGGGGAACTAATGAAAAACTGTTTTTT.